This T cell receptor (beta chain) was observed in a study of Ad26.COV2.S vaccination and SARS-CoV-2 variants. The CDR3 is 16 amino acids. Germline V lookup: CDR1 SGHAT, CDR2 FQNNGV. V gave up 1 base and J gave up 4 bases, with 15 bases separating them. On this clone itself: Its antigen is as yet unknown.

Study-wide results and limits: Placebo and vaccine recipients had non-spike TCR breadth that was similar.

Measured with immunoSEQ multiplex PCR; TCRdb has only the in-frame clones, and not every one. The sample includes some 350,000 clones, about 92% of them seen just once. This chain connects TRBV11-2 to TRBJ2-3, with a possible D match to TRBD2 (5 bases). Here the sequenced sample was peripheral blood, taken after recovery from COVID-19. The sequence derives from a human donor who had recovered from COVID-19. The CDR3 bases are TGTGCCAGCAGCTTAGGGACGGCTAGCAGGTCAGATACGCAGTATTTT. It translates to CASSLGTASRSDTQYF.